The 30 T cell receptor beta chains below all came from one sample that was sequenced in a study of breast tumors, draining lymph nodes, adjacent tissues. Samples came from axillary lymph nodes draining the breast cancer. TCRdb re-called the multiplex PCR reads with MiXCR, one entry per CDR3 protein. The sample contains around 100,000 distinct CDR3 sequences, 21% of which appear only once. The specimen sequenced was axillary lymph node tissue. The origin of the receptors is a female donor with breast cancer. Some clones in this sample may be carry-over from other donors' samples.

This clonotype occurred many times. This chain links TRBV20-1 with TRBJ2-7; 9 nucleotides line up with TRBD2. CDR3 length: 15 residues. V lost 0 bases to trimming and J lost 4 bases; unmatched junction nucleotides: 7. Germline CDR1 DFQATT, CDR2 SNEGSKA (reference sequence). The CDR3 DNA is TGCAGTGCTAGAGATAATAGCGGGAGTTTGTACGAGCAGTACTTC. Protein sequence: CSARDNSGSLYEQYF.

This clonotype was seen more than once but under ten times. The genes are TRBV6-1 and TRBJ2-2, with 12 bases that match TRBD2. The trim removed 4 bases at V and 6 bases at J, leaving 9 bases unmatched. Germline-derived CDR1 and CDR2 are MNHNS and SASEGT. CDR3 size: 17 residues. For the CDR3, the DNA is TGTGCCAGCAGTGCCCGAGTGACTAGCGGGAGTCCCGGGGAGCTGTTTTTT. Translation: CASSARVTSGSPGELFF.

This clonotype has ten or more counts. The CDR3 nucleotides are TGTGCCTGGGCGGGGGGTGGTGAGCAGTTCTTC. Translated: CAWAGGGEQFF. The V gene is TRBV30, the J gene TRBJ2-1, with 8 nucleotides matching TRBD2. CDR1 and CDR2 (germline): GTSNPN, SVGIG (reference sequence). The ends lost 5 bases at V and 9 bases at J; junction bases unmatched: 3. This CDR3 spans 11 amino acids.

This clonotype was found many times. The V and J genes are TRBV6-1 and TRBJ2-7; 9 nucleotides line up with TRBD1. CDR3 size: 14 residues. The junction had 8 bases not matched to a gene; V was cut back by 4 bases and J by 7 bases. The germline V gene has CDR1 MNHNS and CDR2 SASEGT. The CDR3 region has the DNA TGTGCCAGCAGTGCCGGGACAGGGATGGGAGAGCAGTACTTC. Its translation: CASSAGTGMGEQYF.

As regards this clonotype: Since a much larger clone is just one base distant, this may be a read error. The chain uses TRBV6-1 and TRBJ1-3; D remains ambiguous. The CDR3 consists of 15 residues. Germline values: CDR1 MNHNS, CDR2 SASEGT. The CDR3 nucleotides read TGTGCCAGCAGTGAACGTGGAGGCTCTGGAAACACCATACATTTT. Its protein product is CASSERGGSGNTIHF.

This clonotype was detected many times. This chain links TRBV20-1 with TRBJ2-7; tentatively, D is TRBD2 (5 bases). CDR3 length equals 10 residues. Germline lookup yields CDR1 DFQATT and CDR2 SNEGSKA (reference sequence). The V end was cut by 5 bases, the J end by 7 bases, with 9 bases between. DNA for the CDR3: TGCAGTGCTTCGTGGAGGGAGCAGTACTTC. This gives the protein CSASWREQYF.

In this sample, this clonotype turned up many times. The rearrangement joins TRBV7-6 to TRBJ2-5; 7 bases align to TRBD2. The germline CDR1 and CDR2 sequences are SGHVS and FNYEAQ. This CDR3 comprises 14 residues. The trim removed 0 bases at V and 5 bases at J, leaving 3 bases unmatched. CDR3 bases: TGTGCCAGCAGCTTAGCTGAACTAGCGGAGACCCAGTACTTC. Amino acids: CASSLAELAETQYF.

CDR3 in DNA: TGCGCCAGCAGCCAAGAAGGGGTTCAGGGATTCGCCAAAAACATTCAGTACTTC. Protein: CASSQEGVQGFAKNIQYF. V is TRBV4-1 and J is TRBJ2-4; TRBD1 is a possible D gene (5 bases). This CDR3 region has 18 residues. From germline, CDR1 is MGHRA and CDR2 YSYEKL. V lost 0 bases and J lost 1, with 16 bases in between.

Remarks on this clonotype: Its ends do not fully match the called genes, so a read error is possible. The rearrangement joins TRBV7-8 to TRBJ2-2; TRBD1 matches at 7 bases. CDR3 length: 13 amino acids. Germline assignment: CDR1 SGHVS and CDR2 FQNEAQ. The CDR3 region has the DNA TGTGCCGGCAGCTTGGACAGGACCGGGGAGCTGTTTTTT. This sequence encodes CAGSLDRTGELFF. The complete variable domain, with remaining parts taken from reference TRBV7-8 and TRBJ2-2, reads GAGVSQSPRYKVAKRGQDVALRCDPISGHVSLFWYQQALGQGPEFLTYFQNEAQLDKSGLPSDRFFAERPEGSVSTLKIQRTQQEDSAVYLCAGSLDRTGELFFGEGSRLTVL.

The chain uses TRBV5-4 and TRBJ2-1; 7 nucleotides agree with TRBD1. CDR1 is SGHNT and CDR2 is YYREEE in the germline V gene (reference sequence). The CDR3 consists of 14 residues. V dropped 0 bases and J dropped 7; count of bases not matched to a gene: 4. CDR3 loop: CASSLDPRGNEQFF. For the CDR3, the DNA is TGTGCCAGCAGCTTGGACCCCAGGGGGAATGAGCAGTTCTTC.

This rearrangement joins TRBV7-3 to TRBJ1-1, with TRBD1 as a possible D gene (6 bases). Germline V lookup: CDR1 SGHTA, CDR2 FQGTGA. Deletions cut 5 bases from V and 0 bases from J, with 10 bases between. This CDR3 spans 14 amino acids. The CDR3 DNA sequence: TGTGCCAGCAGCCAGGACAGTTTGAACACTGAAGCTTTCTTT. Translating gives CASSQDSLNTEAFF. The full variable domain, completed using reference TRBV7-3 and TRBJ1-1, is GAGVSQTPSNKVTEKGKYVELRCDPISGHTALYWYRQSLGQGPEFLIYFQGTGAADDSGLPNDRFFAVRPEGSVSTLKIQRTERGDSAVYLCASSQDSLNTEAFFGQGTRLTVV.

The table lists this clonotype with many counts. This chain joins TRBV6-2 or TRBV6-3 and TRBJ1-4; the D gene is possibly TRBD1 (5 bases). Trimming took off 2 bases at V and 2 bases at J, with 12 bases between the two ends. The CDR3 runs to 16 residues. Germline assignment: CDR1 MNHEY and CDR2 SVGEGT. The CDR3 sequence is CASSYDLRGTNEKLFF. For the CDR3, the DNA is TGTGCCAGCAGTTACGACCTCCGGGGGACTAATGAAAAACTGTTTTTT.

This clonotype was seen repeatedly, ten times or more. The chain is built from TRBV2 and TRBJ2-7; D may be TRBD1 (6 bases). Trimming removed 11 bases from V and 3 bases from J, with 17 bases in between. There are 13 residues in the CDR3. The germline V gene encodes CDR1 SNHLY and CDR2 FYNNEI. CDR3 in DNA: TGTGCCCTCAACAGGGTTGGAGACTACGAGCAGTACTTC. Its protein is CALNRVGDYEQYF.

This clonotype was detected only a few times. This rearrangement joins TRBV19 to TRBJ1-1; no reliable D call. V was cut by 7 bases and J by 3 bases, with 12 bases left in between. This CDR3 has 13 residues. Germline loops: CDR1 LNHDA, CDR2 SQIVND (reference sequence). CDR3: CASTLAEDTEAFF. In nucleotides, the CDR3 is TGTGCCAGTACCCTCGCAGAGGACACTGAAGCTTTCTTT.

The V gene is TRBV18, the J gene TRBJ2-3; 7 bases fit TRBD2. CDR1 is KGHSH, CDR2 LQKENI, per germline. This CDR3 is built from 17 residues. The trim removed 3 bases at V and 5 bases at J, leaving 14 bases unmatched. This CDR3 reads CASSPPVASGVGDTQYF. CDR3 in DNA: TGTGCCAGCTCACCTCCGGTGGCCAGCGGGGTGGGAGATACGCAGTATTTT.

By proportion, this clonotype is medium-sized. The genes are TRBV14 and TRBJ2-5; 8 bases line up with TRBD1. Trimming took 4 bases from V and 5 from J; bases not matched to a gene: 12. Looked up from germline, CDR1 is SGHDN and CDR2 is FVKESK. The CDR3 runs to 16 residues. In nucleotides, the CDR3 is TGTGCCAGCAGCCTAAGGACAGGGTTCGAACAGGAGACCCAGTACTTC. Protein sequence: CASSLRTGFEQETQYF.

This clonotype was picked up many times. The CDR3 loop is CASSLTPSGDNEQFF. CDR3 bases: TGTGCCAGCAGCTTAACGCCTAGCGGGGACAATGAGCAGTTCTTC. The gene calls are TRBV7-3 and TRBJ2-1; TRBD2 aligns across 9 bases. Germline trimming cut 0 bases from V and 5 bases from J; bases unmatched to any gene: 2. The CDR3 contains 15 residues. The germline gives CDR1 SGHTA, CDR2 FQGTGA.

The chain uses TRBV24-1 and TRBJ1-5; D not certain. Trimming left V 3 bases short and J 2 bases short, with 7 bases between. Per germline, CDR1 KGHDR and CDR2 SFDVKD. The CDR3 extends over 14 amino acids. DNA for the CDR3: TGTGCCACCAGTGATACCCTTGGCAATCAGCCCCAGCATTTT. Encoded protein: CATSDTLGNQPQHF.

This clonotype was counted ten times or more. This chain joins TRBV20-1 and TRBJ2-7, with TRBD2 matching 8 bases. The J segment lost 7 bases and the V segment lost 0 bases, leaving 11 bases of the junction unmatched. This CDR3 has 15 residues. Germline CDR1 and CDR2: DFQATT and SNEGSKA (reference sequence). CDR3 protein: CSARDSTSGSQEQYF. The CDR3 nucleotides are TGCAGTGCTAGAGATTCGACCAGCGGGAGTCAGGAGCAGTACTTC.

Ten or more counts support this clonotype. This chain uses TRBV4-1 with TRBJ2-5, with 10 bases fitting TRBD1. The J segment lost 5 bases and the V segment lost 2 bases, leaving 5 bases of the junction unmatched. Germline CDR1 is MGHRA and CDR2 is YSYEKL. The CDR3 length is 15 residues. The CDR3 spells CASSQIGDRGETQYF. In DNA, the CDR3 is TGCGCCAGCAGCCAAATTGGGGACAGGGGCGAGACCCAGTACTTC.

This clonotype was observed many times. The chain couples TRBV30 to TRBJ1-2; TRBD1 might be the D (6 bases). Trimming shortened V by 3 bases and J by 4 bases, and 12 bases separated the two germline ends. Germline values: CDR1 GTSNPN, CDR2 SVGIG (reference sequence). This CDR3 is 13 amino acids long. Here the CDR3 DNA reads TGTGCCTGGAGGGAACAGGGAATCTATGGCTACACCTTC. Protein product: CAWREQGIYGYTF.

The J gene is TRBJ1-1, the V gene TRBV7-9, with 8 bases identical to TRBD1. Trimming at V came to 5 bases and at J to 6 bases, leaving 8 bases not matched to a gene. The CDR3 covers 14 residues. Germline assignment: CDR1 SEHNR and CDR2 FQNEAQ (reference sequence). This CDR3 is CASSNALQGAEAFF. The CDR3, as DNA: TGTGCCAGCAGCAACGCGTTACAGGGGGCTGAAGCTTTCTTT.

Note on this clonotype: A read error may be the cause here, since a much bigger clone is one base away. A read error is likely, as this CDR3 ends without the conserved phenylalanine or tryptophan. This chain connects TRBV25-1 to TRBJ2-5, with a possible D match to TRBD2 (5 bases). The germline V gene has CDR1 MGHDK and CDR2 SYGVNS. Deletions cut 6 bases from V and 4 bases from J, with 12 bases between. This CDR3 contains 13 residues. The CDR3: CASSYLAGETQYL. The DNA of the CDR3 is TGTGCCAGCAGCTACCTAGCCGGAGAGACCCAGTACCTC.

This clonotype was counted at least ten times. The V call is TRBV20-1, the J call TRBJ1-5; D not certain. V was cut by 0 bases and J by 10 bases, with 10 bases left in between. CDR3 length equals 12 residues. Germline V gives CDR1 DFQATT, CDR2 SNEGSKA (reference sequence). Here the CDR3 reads CSARDFGEPQHF. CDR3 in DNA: TGCAGTGCTAGAGATTTCGGGGAACCCCAGCATTTT.

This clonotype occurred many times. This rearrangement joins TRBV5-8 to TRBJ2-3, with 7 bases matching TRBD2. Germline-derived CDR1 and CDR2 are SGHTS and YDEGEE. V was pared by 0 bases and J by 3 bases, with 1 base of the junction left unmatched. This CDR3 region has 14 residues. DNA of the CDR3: TGTGCCAGCAGCTTGGGGCGGGGGACAGATACGCAGTATTTT. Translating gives CASSLGRGTDTQYF. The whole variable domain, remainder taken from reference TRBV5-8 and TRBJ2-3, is EAGVTQSPTHLIKTRGQQATLRCSPISGHTSVYWYQQALGLGLQFLLWYDEGEERNRGNFPPRFSGRQFPNYSSELNVNALELEDSALYLCASSLGRGTDTQYFGPGTRLTVL.

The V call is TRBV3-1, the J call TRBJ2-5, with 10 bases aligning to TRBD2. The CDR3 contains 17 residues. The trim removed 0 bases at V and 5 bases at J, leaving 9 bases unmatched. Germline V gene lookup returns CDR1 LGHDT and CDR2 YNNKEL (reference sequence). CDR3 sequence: CASSQEQAGGPWETQYF. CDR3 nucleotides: TGTGCCAGCAGCCAAGAGCAAGCGGGGGGGCCTTGGGAGACCCAGTACTTC.

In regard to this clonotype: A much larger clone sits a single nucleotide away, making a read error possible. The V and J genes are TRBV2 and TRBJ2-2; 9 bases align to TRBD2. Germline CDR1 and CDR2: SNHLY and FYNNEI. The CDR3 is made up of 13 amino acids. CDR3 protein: CASRAQGGGGLFF. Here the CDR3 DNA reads TGTGCCAGCAGGGCGCAGGGCGGGGGGGGGCTGTTTTTT. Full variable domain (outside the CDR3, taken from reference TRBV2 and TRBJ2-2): EPEVTQTPSHQVTQMGQEVILRCVPISNHLYFYWYRQILGQKVEFLVSFYNNEISEKSEIFDDQFSVERPDGSNFTLKIRSTKLEDSAMYFCASRAQGGGGLFFGEGSRLTVL.

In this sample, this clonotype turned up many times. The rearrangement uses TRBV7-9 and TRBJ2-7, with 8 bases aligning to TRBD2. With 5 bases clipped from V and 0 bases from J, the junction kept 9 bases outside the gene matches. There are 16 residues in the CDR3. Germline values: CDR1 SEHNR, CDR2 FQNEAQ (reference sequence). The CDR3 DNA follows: TGTGCCAGCAGCCCCCCCCGGGGGGGCCCCTCCTACGAGCAGTACTTC. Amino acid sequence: CASSPPRGGPSYEQYF.

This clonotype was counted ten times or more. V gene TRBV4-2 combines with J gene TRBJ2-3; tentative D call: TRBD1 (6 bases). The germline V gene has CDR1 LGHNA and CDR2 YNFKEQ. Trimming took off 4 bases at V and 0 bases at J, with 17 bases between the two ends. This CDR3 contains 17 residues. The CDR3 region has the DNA TGTGCCAGCAGCCCTCATGAAGGGCAGGGGAGCACAGATACGCAGTATTTT. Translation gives CASSPHEGQGSTDTQYF.

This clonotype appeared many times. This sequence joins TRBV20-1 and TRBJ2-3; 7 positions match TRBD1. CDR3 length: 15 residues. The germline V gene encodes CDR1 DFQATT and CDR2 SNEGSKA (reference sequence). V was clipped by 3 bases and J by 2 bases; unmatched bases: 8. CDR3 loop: CSARPGTASTDTQYF. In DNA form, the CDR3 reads TGCAGTGCTAGGCCCGGGACAGCTTCCACAGATACGCAGTATTTT.